This T cell receptor (beta chain) was recorded in a study of vaccination and CD4 T cells after COVID-19. This clonotype was detected a few times. The antigen is undetermined. Specified treatment: roughly 10-day PBMC culture with coronavirus spike peptide pools or control peptides (ViraFEST assay). ViraFEST used peptide pools to expand antigen-specific T cells before TCR sequencing. Before and after vaccination, nucleocapsid antibodies were negative, indicating that healthy vaccine recipients had no prior SARS-CoV-2 infection. Trimming pared 5 bases from V and 8 bases from J, leaving 13 bases between. Germline loops: CDR1 MNHNS, CDR2 SASEGT. The CDR3 length is 13 residues. Sequenced with the Oncomine TCR Beta short-read assay was DNA taken from cultured CD4+ T cells. TCRdb redid the calling of the PCR reads with MiXCR, one entry per CDR3 protein. In the table there are approximately 22,000 distinct CDR3 sequences, 60% of which are singletons.

The sequence derives from a human donor who received a COVID-19 vaccine. Sample: CD4+ T cells from blood, cultured in vitro, taken after SARS-CoV-2 vaccination. The rearrangement uses TRBV6-1 and TRBJ1-3; a possible D gene is TRBD1 (5 bases). This chain's CDR3 is CASSTGGGYTIYF. As DNA, the CDR3 is TGTGCCAGCAGTACCGGGGGAGGATACACCATATATTTT.